This T cell receptor beta chain was sequenced in a study of T cell repertoires in cytomegalovirus infection. This clonotype is a singleton in its sample. TCRdb re-called the reads with MiXCR, one entry per CDR3 protein. The table has under 850,000 distinct CDR3 sequences, approximately 40% seen once. The source is a human donor in good health (CMV status not recorded). Some clones in this sample may be carry-over from other donors' samples. Sequencing used PBMCs.

CDR3 amino acids: CASSRSGTNEKLFF. Here the CDR3 DNA reads TGTGCCAGCAGCCGCAGCGGAACTAATGAAAAACTGTTTTTT. The chain carries TRBV14 and TRBJ1-4; no clear D gene. The CDR3 has 14 residues. Germline V gene data show CDR1 as SGHDN and CDR2 as FVKESK. Trimming cost V 4 bases and J 1 base, with 7 bases left between them.